Below, one TCR beta chain is given with its context. Antigen specificity is unknown. Expressed TCRB transcripts were sequenced because the isolated RNA had all been reverse transcribed beforehand. Several million reads on average were seen across naive, central memory and regulatory T cell samples. Profiling relied on immunoSEQ multiplex PCR, and the TCRdb table lists in-frame clones only, not all of them. The data show hundreds of thousands of clones, around 15% seen once. This entry is derived from a study of beta chain features in type 1 diabetes. Findings and limits, study-wide: A closer apparent resemblance between naive, central memory and Treg TCRB repertoires was seen in patients than in healthy donors.

This CDR3 has 12 residues. V lost 10 bases and J 0 bases, leaving 9 bases between the germline ends. Looked up from germline, CDR1 is LNHDA and CDR2 is SQIVND (reference sequence). The chain uses TRBV19 and TRBJ2-5, with D possibly TRBD1 on 6 matching bases. The sequenced sample consisted of central memory CD4+ T cells from blood. This receptor was identified in a man younger than 45 in good health. The CDR3 nucleotides read TGTGCCACAAGGGACAACCAAGAGACCCAGTACTTC. Its protein is CATRDNQETQYF.